This T cell receptor (beta chain) was sequenced during a study of blood T cell repertoires in COVID-19. In its sample, this clone was seen once. Profiling relied on immunoSEQ multiplex PCR, and the TCRdb table lists in-frame clones only, not all of them. The sample carries 97,000 or so clones, around 84% recorded once. CDR3 length equals 14 residues. V trimming: 4 bases; J trimming: 8 bases; junction bases outside the gene matches: 2. CDR1 LNHDA and CDR2 SQIVND come from the germline V gene (reference sequence). V usage is TRBV19 and J usage is TRBJ1-6, with 10 bases matching TRBD1. This clonotype was sampled from a middle-aged man with active or convalescent COVID-19. Sequencing used peripheral blood. In DNA, the CDR3 is TGTGCCAGTAGTACGACAGGGGGCGATTCACCCCTCCACTTT. This gives the protein CASSTTGGDSPLHF. The full variable domain, completed using reference TRBV19 and TRBJ1-6, is DGGITQSPKYLFRKEGQNVTLSCEQNLNHDAMYWYRQDPGQGLRLIYYSQIVNDFQKGDIAEGYSVSREKKESFPLTVTSAQKNPTAFYLCASSTTGGDSPLHFGNGTRLTVT.